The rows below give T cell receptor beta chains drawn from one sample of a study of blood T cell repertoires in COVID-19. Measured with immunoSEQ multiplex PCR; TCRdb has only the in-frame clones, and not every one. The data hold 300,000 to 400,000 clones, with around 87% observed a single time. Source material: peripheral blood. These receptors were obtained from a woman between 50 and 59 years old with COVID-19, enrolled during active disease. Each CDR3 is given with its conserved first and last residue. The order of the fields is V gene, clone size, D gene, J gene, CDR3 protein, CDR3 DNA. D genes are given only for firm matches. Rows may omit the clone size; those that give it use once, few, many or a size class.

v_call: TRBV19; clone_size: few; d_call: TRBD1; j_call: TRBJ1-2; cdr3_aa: CASSIAPKTGDGYTF; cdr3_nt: TGTGCCAGTAGTATAGCCCCTAAGACAGGGGATGGCTACACCTTC
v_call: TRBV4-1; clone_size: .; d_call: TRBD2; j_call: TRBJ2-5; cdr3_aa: CASSQDLRLVAGEEETQYF; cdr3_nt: TGCGCCAGCAGCCAAGATCTTCGTCTGGTAGCGGGAGAGGAAGAGACCCAGTACTTC
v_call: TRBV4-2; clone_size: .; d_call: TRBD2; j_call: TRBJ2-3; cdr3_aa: CASSQGAGGVDTDTQYF; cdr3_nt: TGTGCCAGCAGCCAAGGGGCGGGGGGAGTAGACACAGATACGCAGTATTTT
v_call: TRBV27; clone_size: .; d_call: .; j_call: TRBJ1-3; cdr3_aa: CASSLTGGSGNTIYF; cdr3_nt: TGTGCCAGCAGTTTAACGGGGGGCTCTGGAAACACCATATATTTT
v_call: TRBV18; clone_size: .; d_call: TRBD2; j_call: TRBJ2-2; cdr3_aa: CASSPSLAGHTGELFF; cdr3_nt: TGTGCCAGCTCACCATCACTAGCGGGGCACACCGGGGAGCTGTTTTTT
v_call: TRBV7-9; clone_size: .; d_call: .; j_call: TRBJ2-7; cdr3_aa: CASSLVAGTNNYEQYF; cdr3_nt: TGTGCCAGCAGCTTAGTCGCAGGGACAAACAACTACGAGCAGTACTTC
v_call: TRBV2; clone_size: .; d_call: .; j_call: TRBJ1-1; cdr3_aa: CASSEIRVEAFF; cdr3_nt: TGTGCCAGCAGTGAAATCAGGGTTGAAGCTTTCTTT
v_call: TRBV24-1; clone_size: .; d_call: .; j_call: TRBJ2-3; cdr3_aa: CATSDFRAGSTDTQYF; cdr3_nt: TGTGCCACCAGTGATTTTAGGGCGGGTAGCACAGATACGCAGTATTTT
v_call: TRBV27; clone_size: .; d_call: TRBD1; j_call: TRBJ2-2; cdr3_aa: CASSRTGQYTGELFF; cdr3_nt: TGTGCCAGCAGCCGGACAGGGCAGTACACCGGGGAGCTGTTTTTT
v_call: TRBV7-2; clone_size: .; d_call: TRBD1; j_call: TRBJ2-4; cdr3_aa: CASSRPERQGIQYF; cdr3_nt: TGTGCCAGCAGCCGTCCCGAGAGACAGGGAATTCAGTACTTC
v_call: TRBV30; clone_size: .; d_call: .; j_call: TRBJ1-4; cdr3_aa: CAWKLGAREKLFF; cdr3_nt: TGTGCCTGGAAGCTGGGGGCGCGTGAAAAACTGTTTTTT